In its sample, the clone carrying this T cell receptor beta chain was seen a few times. The data derive from a study of blood T cell repertoires in COVID-19. The wider study: COVID-19 samples from acute and convalescent phases originated in the United States, Italy and Spain.

Trimming removed 2 bases at V and 4 bases at J, with 15 bases between. Germline CDR1 MNHEY, CDR2 SMNVEV (reference sequence). The CDR3 loop spans 16 amino acids. Per the original data handling: Nucleated cell counts were estimated from reference gene primer amplification. Profiling relied on immunoSEQ multiplex PCR, and the TCRdb table lists in-frame clones only, not all of them. That table supplies the V and J calls and clone size; D and trimming were determined from the DNA. The sample comprises about 340,000 clones, about 86% of which are singletons, and 2.5% to 3% rests with the top ten. This chain joins TRBV27 and TRBJ2-1, with D possibly TRBD1 on 8 matching bases. This clonotype was sampled from a man younger than 45 with active or convalescent COVID-19. The sequencing sample was made of peripheral blood. The CDR3 protein is CASSLGGDRIYNEQFF. The CDR3 nucleotides are TGTGCCAGCAGTTTAGGGGGGGACAGGATTTACAATGAGCAGTTCTTC.